The rows below give T cell receptor beta chains drawn from one sample of a study of graft-versus-host responses after intestinal transplantation. Antigens of these TCRs are unknown. Measured with immunoSEQ multiplex PCR; TCRdb has only the in-frame clones, and not every one. In the table there are about 89,000 clones, 93% of which are singletons. Here the sequenced sample was unstimulated CD8+ T cells sorted from spleen or lymph node cells, taken before intestinal transplant. The source is a human donor who received an intestinal transplant. Each CDR3 is given with its conserved first and last residue. Each record gives: D gene, clone size, V gene, J gene, CDR3 protein, CDR3 DNA. D genes are given only for firm matches. Expanded clones get a size class; other rows say once, few or many, or leave the size out.

D gene: TRBD1; clone size: -; V gene: TRBV4-1; J gene: TRBJ2-3; CDR3 protein: CASSQDQPGGAGDTQYF; CDR3 DNA: TGCGCCAGCAGCCAAGATCAGCCAGGGGGCGCCGGAGATACGCAGTATTTT
D gene: TRBD2; clone size: -; V gene: TRBV9; J gene: TRBJ2-2; CDR3 protein: CASSALAGGNTGELFF; CDR3 DNA: TGTGCCAGCAGCGCTCTAGCGGGGGGTAACACCGGGGAGCTGTTTTTT
D gene: -; clone size: -; V gene: TRBV29-1; J gene: TRBJ2-7; CDR3 protein: CSVEVTGDSPEQYF; CDR3 DNA: TGCAGCGTTGAGGTTACGGGGGACAGTCCCGAGCAGTACTTC
D gene: -; clone size: -; V gene: TRBV19; J gene: TRBJ2-1; CDR3 protein: CASSMTGSSYNEQFF; CDR3 DNA: TGTGCCAGTAGTATGACAGGTAGCTCCTACAATGAGCAGTTCTTC
D gene: -; clone size: -; V gene: TRBV4-3; J gene: TRBJ1-3; CDR3 protein: CASSPGRESGNTIYF; CDR3 DNA: TGCGCCAGCAGCCCGGGCAGGGAATCTGGAAACACCATATATTTT
D gene: -; clone size: once; V gene: TRBV30; J gene: TRBJ2-1; CDR3 protein: CAWNLDSSYNEQFF; CDR3 DNA: TGTGCCTGGAATTTAGACAGCTCCTACAATGAGCAGTTCTTC
D gene: TRBD1; clone size: -; V gene: TRBV2; J gene: TRBJ2-1; CDR3 protein: CASSEERTGIDNEQFF; CDR3 DNA: TGTGCCAGCAGTGAGGAAAGGACAGGGATCGACAATGAGCAGTTCTTC
D gene: -; clone size: -; V gene: TRBV5-8; J gene: TRBJ1-1; CDR3 protein: CASRAGEGRVYTEAFF; CDR3 DNA: TGTGCCAGCCGAGCCGGAGAGGGGAGGGTTTACACTGAAGCTTTCTTT
D gene: TRBD1; clone size: -; V gene: TRBV7-9; J gene: TRBJ2-1; CDR3 protein: CASSSHRGAETYNEQFF; CDR3 DNA: TGTGCCAGCAGCTCGCACAGGGGTGCTGAGACCTACAATGAGCAGTTCTTC
D gene: TRBD2; clone size: -; V gene: TRBV9; J gene: TRBJ2-3; CDR3 protein: CASSTTSGATDMQYF; CDR3 DNA: TGTGCCAGCAGCACCACTAGCGGGGCCACAGATATGCAGTATTTT
D gene: -; clone size: -; V gene: TRBV18; J gene: TRBJ2-7; CDR3 protein: CASSPTGEGYEQYF; CDR3 DNA: TGTGCCAGCTCACCAACGGGGGAAGGGTACGAGCAGTACTTC
D gene: TRBD1; clone size: -; V gene: TRBV7-7; J gene: TRBJ2-5; CDR3 protein: CASSYKQGGDETQYF; CDR3 DNA: TGTGCCAGCAGCTACAAACAGGGGGGAGACGAGACCCAGTACTTC
D gene: TRBD2; clone size: once; V gene: TRBV30; J gene: TRBJ2-1; CDR3 protein: CAWSPGGAYNEQFF; CDR3 DNA: TGTGCCTGGAGTCCTGGGGGGGCCTACAATGAGCAGTTCTTC
D gene: -; clone size: -; V gene: TRBV7-9; J gene: TRBJ2-7; CDR3 protein: CASSSGGGSYEQYF; CDR3 DNA: TGTGCCAGCAGCTCGGGGGGCGGTTCCTACGAGCAGTACTTC
D gene: TRBD1; clone size: -; V gene: TRBV27; J gene: TRBJ1-5; CDR3 protein: CASSRTGLSNQPQHF; CDR3 DNA: TGTGCCAGCAGCCGGACAGGACTTAGCAATCAGCCCCAGCATTTT
D gene: -; clone size: -; V gene: TRBV5-6; J gene: TRBJ2-2; CDR3 protein: CASSYIGELFF; CDR3 DNA: TGTGCCAGCAGCTATATCGGGGAGCTGTTTTTT
D gene: TRBD2; clone size: -; V gene: TRBV7-9; J gene: TRBJ2-1; CDR3 protein: CASSSGLAVGNEQFF; CDR3 DNA: TGTGCCAGCAGCTCGGGACTAGCGGTTGGGAATGAGCAGTTCTTC
D gene: TRBD1; clone size: -; V gene: TRBV2; J gene: TRBJ1-2; CDR3 protein: CASSEIVTGGHYGYTF; CDR3 DNA: TGTGCCAGCAGTGAAATTGTAACAGGGGGACACTATGGCTACACCTTC
D gene: -; clone size: -; V gene: TRBV11-2; J gene: TRBJ1-4; CDR3 protein: CASSAWGGSGEKLFF; CDR3 DNA: TGTGCCAGCAGCGCATGGGGAGGGTCAGGGGAAAAACTGTTTTTT
D gene: -; clone size: -; V gene: TRBV4-3; J gene: TRBJ1-1; CDR3 protein: CASSQAGVSTEAFF; CDR3 DNA: TGCGCCAGCAGCCAAGCCGGGGTAAGCACTGAAGCTTTCTTT
D gene: TRBD2; clone size: -; V gene: TRBV9; J gene: TRBJ2-3; CDR3 protein: CASSIRAGEADTQYF; CDR3 DNA: TGTGCCAGCAGCATCCGAGCGGGGGAGGCAGATACGCAGTATTTT
D gene: -; clone size: -; V gene: TRBV7-9; J gene: TRBJ2-7; CDR3 protein: CASSLENSGEQYF; CDR3 DNA: TGTGCCAGCAGCTTAGAAAACTCAGGCGAGCAGTACTTC
D gene: TRBD2; clone size: -; V gene: TRBV12-5; J gene: TRBJ2-5; CDR3 protein: CASGTSGEETQYF; CDR3 DNA: TGTGCTAGTGGGACTAGCGGGGAAGAGACCCAGTACTTC
D gene: TRBD1; clone size: -; V gene: TRBV5-1; J gene: TRBJ1-6; CDR3 protein: CASSLQGTGSPLHF; CDR3 DNA: TGCGCCAGCAGCCTACAGGGGACAGGGTCACCCCTCCACTTT
D gene: TRBD1; clone size: -; V gene: TRBV19; J gene: TRBJ1-3; CDR3 protein: CASKIPGQGMHTIYF; CDR3 DNA: TGTGCCAGTAAGATACCGGGACAGGGAATGCACACCATATATTTT
D gene: TRBD1; clone size: -; V gene: TRBV7-9; J gene: TRBJ1-2; CDR3 protein: CASSDDRDRVSYTF; CDR3 DNA: TGTGCCAGCAGCGATGACCGGGACAGGGTGAGCTACACCTTC
D gene: -; clone size: -; V gene: TRBV21-1; J gene: TRBJ1-6; CDR3 protein: CASKQGTQSSYNSPLHF; CDR3 DNA: TGTGCCAGCAAACAGGGGACTCAAAGCTCCTATAATTCACCCCTCCACTTT
D gene: -; clone size: -; V gene: TRBV23-1; J gene: TRBJ1-4; CDR3 protein: CASSQFSTGEEKLFF; CDR3 DNA: TGCGCCAGCAGTCAATTTTCAACAGGAGAGGAAAAACTGTTTTTT
D gene: TRBD1; clone size: -; V gene: TRBV25-1; J gene: TRBJ2-5; CDR3 protein: CASRADRVRETQYF; CDR3 DNA: TGTGCCAGCAGAGCAGACAGGGTTAGGGAGACCCAGTACTTC
D gene: TRBD1; clone size: -; V gene: TRBV7-6; J gene: TRBJ2-5; CDR3 protein: CASSWTGGGQETQYF; CDR3 DNA: TGTGCCAGCAGCTGGACAGGGGGTGGTCAAGAGACCCAGTACTTC
D gene: TRBD1; clone size: -; V gene: TRBV15; J gene: TRBJ1-1; CDR3 protein: CATSRDRQGGTEAFF; CDR3 DNA: TGTGCCACCAGCAGAGACCGACAGGGAGGCACTGAAGCTTTCTTT